The rows below give T cell receptor beta chains drawn from one sample of a study of CD8 T cells in Susac syndrome. Each CDR3 protein is one row after TCRdb ran MiXCR on the immunoSEQ multiplex PCR reads. The table shows about 290,000 distinct CDR3 sequences, with 65% to 90% occurring only once. Sequenced sample: CD8+ T cells from PBMCs. These receptors originate from a human donor with multiple sclerosis. The CDR3 runs from the conserved cysteine through the conserved F or W. The order of the fields is clone size, V gene, J gene, CDR3 length, CDR3 protein. Rows may omit the clone size; those that give it use once, few, many or a size class.

clone_size: -
v_call: TRBV27
j_call: TRBJ2-5
cdr3_length: 11
cdr3_aa: CATRVVETQYF

clone_size: -
v_call: TRBV24-1
j_call: TRBJ1-1
cdr3_length: 11
cdr3_aa: CAAGTGSEAFF

clone_size: -
v_call: TRBV7-3
j_call: TRBJ2-3
cdr3_length: 14
cdr3_aa: CASSPGQGGDTQYF

clone_size: -
v_call: TRBV14
j_call: TRBJ2-7
cdr3_length: 15
cdr3_aa: CASSQEPGWAYEQYF

clone_size: -
v_call: TRBV27
j_call: TRBJ2-7
cdr3_length: 12
cdr3_aa: CASRGQAYEQYF

clone_size: -
v_call: TRBV18
j_call: TRBJ2-7
cdr3_length: 14
cdr3_aa: CASSTGTGSYEQYF

clone_size: few
v_call: TRBV28
j_call: TRBJ1-1
cdr3_length: 13
cdr3_aa: CASSYTTDTEAFF

clone_size: few
v_call: TRBV7-9
j_call: TRBJ1-2
cdr3_length: 13
cdr3_aa: CASTIGTDYGYTF

clone_size: -
v_call: TRBV4-3
j_call: TRBJ1-1
cdr3_length: 12
cdr3_aa: CASSQGGLVAFF

clone_size: -
v_call: TRBV5-4
j_call: TRBJ1-1
cdr3_length: 15
cdr3_aa: CASSLEGARGTEAFF

clone_size: -
v_call: TRBV9
j_call: TRBJ2-1
cdr3_length: 13
cdr3_aa: CASSVESGQGEFF

clone_size: -
v_call: TRBV20-1
j_call: TRBJ2-7
cdr3_length: 17
cdr3_aa: CSAKATGTAIGDYEQYF

clone_size: -
v_call: TRBV5-6
j_call: TRBJ2-7
cdr3_length: 13
cdr3_aa: CASSGIGGNEQYF

clone_size: -
v_call: TRBV28
j_call: TRBJ2-7
cdr3_length: 16
cdr3_aa: CASSTPPRDYSYEQYF

clone_size: -
v_call: TRBV28
j_call: TRBJ2-3
cdr3_length: 24
cdr3_aa: CASRRFPTGLGLAGPSRGTDTQYF

clone_size: few
v_call: TRBV7-9
j_call: TRBJ2-7
cdr3_length: 12
cdr3_aa: CASSSPSYEQYF

clone_size: -
v_call: TRBV20-1
j_call: TRBJ2-7
cdr3_length: 16
cdr3_aa: CSACRTSGDRSYEQYF

clone_size: -
v_call: TRBV20-1
j_call: TRBJ1-2
cdr3_length: 13
cdr3_aa: CSAPGPLRPGYTF

clone_size: -
v_call: TRBV28
j_call: TRBJ2-2
cdr3_length: 16
cdr3_aa: CASSSPGRRGTGELFF

clone_size: once
v_call: TRBV24-1
j_call: TRBJ2-1
cdr3_length: 14
cdr3_aa: CATSEGQGTDEQFF

clone_size: -
v_call: TRBV19
j_call: TRBJ2-7
cdr3_length: 13
cdr3_aa: CASRGIGLFKQYF

clone_size: once
v_call: TRBV27
j_call: TRBJ1-5
cdr3_length: 14
cdr3_aa: CASSLLQGRQPQHF